The sequence of this T cell receptor (beta chain) was determined in a study of response to subunit inactivated influenza vaccine. This CDR3 is 14 amino acids long. The germline V gene has CDR1 SGHAT and CDR2 FQNNGV. The V end lost 4 bases, the J end lost 4 bases, and 14 bases lay between the germline ends. As for this clonotype: Its antigen is unknown.

MiXCR, applied by TCRdb to the RT-PCR reads, yields one record per CDR3 protein. The table includes 500,000 to 600,000 distinct CDR3 sequences, about 15% detected once. Study outcomes and limitations: Authors suggested each seasonal flu vaccination may recruit only limited numbers of new T cells.

The V and J genes are TRBV11-2 and TRBJ2-7; the D gene is possibly TRBD2 (5 bases). This material consisted of CD4+ T cells sorted from PBMCs, taken less than 30 months after vaccination. This TCR derives from a man aged 45-69 years who received an inactivated influenza vaccine. The CDR3 region is CASSSGSPIYEQYF. In DNA, the CDR3 is TGTGCCAGCAGCTCGGGATCACCCATTTACGAGCAGTACTTC.